The following is a T cell receptor (beta chain) sequence with its context. Method: immunoSEQ multiplex PCR; TCRdb's copy keeps in-frame clones and lacks some. The sample has approximately 210,000 clones; approximately 82% are singletons. The V end was cut by 1 base, the J end by 0 bases, with 19 bases between. The CDR3 is made up of 19 amino acids. CDR1 and CDR2 from the germline V gene are LGHDT and YNNKEL (reference sequence). The sample is drawn from a study of blood T cell repertoires in COVID-19. Across the study: Samples of COVID-19 (acute and convalescent) were obtained from the United States, Italy and Spain.

This sequence joins TRBV3-1 (or the pseudogene TRBV3-2) and TRBJ2-1; possible D gene TRBD2, 7 bases. Sequencing was done on a sample of PBMCs or T cells enriched from blood (not recorded which). The clonotype comes from a man between 40 and 49 years old who had recovered from COVID-19. CDR3 DNA: TGTGCCAGCAGCCAAGTTCCGCTTGGGAGGGGGGCCTCCTACAATGAGCAGTTCTTC. It codes for CASSQVPLGRGASYNEQFF.